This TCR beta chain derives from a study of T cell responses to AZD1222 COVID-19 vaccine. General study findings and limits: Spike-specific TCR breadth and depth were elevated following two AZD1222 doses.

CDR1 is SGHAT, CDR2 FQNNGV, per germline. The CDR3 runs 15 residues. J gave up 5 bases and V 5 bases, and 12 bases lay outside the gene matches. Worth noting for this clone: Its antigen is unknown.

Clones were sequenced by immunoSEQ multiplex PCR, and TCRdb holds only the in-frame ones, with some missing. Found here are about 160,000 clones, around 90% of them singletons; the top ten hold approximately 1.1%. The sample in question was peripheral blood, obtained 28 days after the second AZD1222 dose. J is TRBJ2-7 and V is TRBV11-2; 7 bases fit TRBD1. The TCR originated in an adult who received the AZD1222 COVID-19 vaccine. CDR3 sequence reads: CASSLQQTGRNEQYF. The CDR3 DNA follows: TGTGCCAGCAGCCTCCAACAGACAGGGCGGAACGAGCAGTACTTC.